This T cell receptor beta chain emerged from a study of vaccination and CD4 T cells after COVID-19. An Oncomine TCR Beta short-read assay was used to sequence the DNA from cultured CD4+ T cells. The authors extracted genomic DNA from cultured CD4+ T cells. TCRdb re-called the PCR reads through MiXCR, storing one row per CDR3 protein. Here the sample spans about 11,000 distinct CDR3 sequences, 60% to 80% being singletons. The treatment here: roughly 11-day PBMC culture with coronavirus spike peptide pools or control peptides (ViraFEST assay). This clonotype has just one count. Its specificity is not known. The TCR originated in a human donor who had recovered from COVID-19. The sample consisted of CD4+ T cells from blood, cultured in vitro.

The CDR3 loop is CATPGPYNEQFF. For the CDR3, the DNA is TGTGCCACCCCAGGGCCCTACAATGAGCAGTTCTTC. The rearrangement uses TRBV7-9 and TRBJ2-1, with a weak D call TRBD1 (5 bases). The CDR3 sequence is 12 residues long. Looked up from germline, CDR1 is SEHNR and CDR2 is FQNEAQ (reference sequence). The V gene lost 10 bases and the J gene lost 2 bases, with 9 bases spanning the gap.